This T cell receptor beta chain derives from a study of identical twins. The sample holds a few counts of this clonotype. The antigen remains undetermined. TCRdb used MiXCR to reprocess the 5' RACE reads, holding one entry per CDR3 protein. Of about 240,000 distinct CDR3 sequences in the sample, roughly 13% were seen once. The CDR3 sequence is 13 residues long. Looked up from germline, CDR1 is SQVTM and CDR2 is ANQGSEA. The germline V and J ends were trimmed by 5 bases and 3 bases, with 14 bases remaining between them. Points from the study as a whole: A lower insertion count was a feature of abundant cord blood beta clonotypes, with no such feature in memory repertoires. Invariant populations such as MAIT and iNKT cells could partly muddle zero-insertion analyses.

The sample was also linked to a second study, of yellow fever vaccine responses in identical twins.

V usage is TRBV29-1 and J usage is TRBJ2-7, with D possibly matching TRBD1 (6 bases). This sequence originates from a woman aged 18-29 years in good health. Sample: memory (CD45RO+) T cells sorted from blood. The CDR3 DNA sequence: TGCAGCGTTTTGAAACAGGGATACTACGAGCAGTACTTC. Its protein is CSVLKQGYYEQYF.